Below, 26 T cell receptor beta chains from the same sample are listed, as sequenced in a study of blood T cell repertoires in COVID-19. Assay used: immunoSEQ multiplex PCR; TCRdb lists only in-frame clones, some missing. The table includes roughly 250,000 clones, roughly 80% detected once. The sample comprised peripheral blood. All receptors derive from a woman aged 55-75 years with active or convalescent COVID-19.

V usage is TRBV7-2 and J usage is TRBJ2-7; 12 bases map to TRBD2. This CDR3 contains 17 residues. V shed 3 bases, J shed 7 bases, and the junction held 13 bases outside the gene matches. Germline CDR1 reads SGHTA; CDR2 reads FQGNSA. This CDR3 is CASSFGGASGGAQEQYF. The CDR3, as DNA: TGTGCCAGCAGCTTCGGGGGCGCTAGCGGGGGGGCCCAAGAGCAGTACTTC.

The chain joins TRBV6-6 to TRBJ1-4; no clear D. With 6 bases removed from V and 4 bases from J, the gap between germline ends came to 18 bases. Germline CDR1 reads MNHNY; CDR2 reads SVGAGI (reference sequence). The CDR3 covers 16 residues. The CDR3 DNA reads TGTGCCAGCAGCTCCGCCCAAACAGCCTATAATGAAAAACTGTTTTTT. Its translation: CASSSAQTAYNEKLFF.

The chain couples TRBV27 to TRBJ1-5, with D possibly TRBD1 on 6 matching bases. The CDR3 sequence is 17 residues long. Germline V lookup: CDR1 MNHEY, CDR2 SMNVEV (reference sequence). V dropped 2 bases and J dropped 0 bases, with 14 bases sitting between them. In nucleotides, the CDR3 is TGTGCCAGCAGTTTAGACAGGAGGTCCCTTAGCAATCAGCCCCAGCATTTT. Its protein product is CASSLDRRSLSNQPQHF.

The count of this clone is one. The J gene is TRBJ1-2, the V gene TRBV5-1; 10 positions agree with TRBD1. In germline, CDR1 is SGHRS, CDR2 YFSETQ. The junction had 13 bases not matched to a gene; V was cut back by 1 base and J by 7 bases. This CDR3 spans 17 amino acids. The CDR3 is CASSLIRSGTGAIGYTF. DNA of the CDR3: TGCGCCAGCAGCTTGATCCGCTCCGGGACAGGGGCTATTGGCTACACCTTC.

The chain links TRBV11-2 to TRBJ2-1; 7 nucleotides match TRBD1. Germline values: CDR1 SGHAT, CDR2 FQNNGV. This CDR3 is built from 19 residues. V shed 0 bases and J 0 bases; nucleotides not matched to a gene: 11. The CDR3 bases are TGTGCCAGCAGCTTAGAGGGCGGCCGCCAGGGGGTCTCCTACAATGAGCAGTTCTTC. Protein sequence: CASSLEGGRQGVSYNEQFF.

The J gene is TRBJ1-2, the V gene TRBV29-1; 11 bases fit TRBD1. Germline V lookup: CDR1 SQVTM, CDR2 ANQGSEA. The CDR3 consists of 15 residues. Trimming at V came to 5 bases and at J to 6 bases, leaving 11 bases not matched to a gene. The CDR3 loop is CSVFHTGTGGDGYTF. The DNA of the CDR3 is TGCAGCGTTTTTCATACCGGGACAGGGGGAGATGGCTACACCTTC.

The genes are TRBV5-5 and TRBJ2-7; tentatively, D is TRBD2 (6 bases). V was clipped by 4 bases and J by 0 bases, with 14 bases between them. CDR1 SGHKS and CDR2 YYEKEE come from the germline V gene (reference sequence). This CDR3 is 15 amino acids long. The DNA for the CDR3 is TGTGCCAGCAGCAACCGAGCGGGCCACTCCTACGAGCAGTACTTC. Translated, it gives CASSNRAGHSYEQYF.

The chain has TRBV7-9 and TRBJ1-5; D is unresolved. From germline, CDR1 is SEHNR and CDR2 FQNEAQ (reference sequence). The V end was cut by 5 bases, the J end by 4 bases, with 6 bases between. The CDR3 extends over 12 amino acids. The CDR3: CASSQDNQPQHF. CDR3 sequence (DNA): TGTGCCAGCAGCCAGGATAATCAGCCCCAGCATTTT.

The V and J genes are TRBV6-1 and TRBJ1-1; 7 bases match TRBD1. The trim removed 2 bases at V and 6 bases at J, leaving 3 bases unmatched. CDR3 size: 13 residues. Germline V gene sequence: CDR1 MNHNS, CDR2 SASEGT. Here the CDR3 reads CASSEQGVSEAFF. The DNA for the CDR3 is TGTGCCAGCAGTGAACAGGGGGTCTCTGAAGCTTTCTTT.

The rearrangement uses TRBV25-1 and TRBJ1-3, with 9 bases identical to TRBD1. CDR3 length: 17 residues. V lost 2 bases to trimming and J lost 7 bases; unmatched junction nucleotides: 12. Germline V gives CDR1 MGHDK, CDR2 SYGVNS. The CDR3 protein is CASSELGQGIRGNTIYF. CDR3 sequence (DNA): TGTGCCAGCAGTGAACTGGGACAGGGCATTAGAGGGAACACCATATATTTT.

V and J are TRBV5-8 and TRBJ2-3; D might be TRBD2 (5 bases). The germline V gene encodes CDR1 SGHTS and CDR2 YDEGEE. This CDR3 is built from 16 residues. V was shortened by 2 bases and J by 2 bases, with 15 bases between the two germline ends. The CDR3 spells CASSFAADSATDTQYF. CDR3 bases: TGTGCCAGCAGCTTCGCGGCAGATAGCGCCACAGATACGCAGTATTTT.

This chain links TRBV7-2 with TRBJ1-1, with 8 bases that match TRBD1. The length of the CDR3 is 14 residues. Germline loops: CDR1 SGHTA, CDR2 FQGNSA. J was trimmed by 3 bases and V by 2 bases; bases with no gene match: 2. The DNA of the CDR3 is TGTGCCAGCAGCTTACAGGGGGCGGACACTGAAGCTTTCTTT. Residues: CASSLQGADTEAFF.

The gene calls are TRBV5-4 and TRBJ2-2; 12 bases are shared with TRBD2. The CDR3 extends over 17 amino acids. Per the germline V gene, CDR1 is SGHNT and CDR2 is YYREEE (reference sequence). The V gene end was trimmed by 0 bases and the J gene end by 4 bases; junction bases not matched to a gene: 4. The CDR3, as DNA: TGTGCCAGCAGCTTGGCAGGACTAGCGGGGAGCACCGGGGAGCTGTTTTTT. Its protein is CASSLAGLAGSTGELFF.

V gene TRBV19 combines with J gene TRBJ1-5; TRBD1 matches 7 bases. Germline-derived CDR1 and CDR2 are LNHDA and SQIVND (reference sequence). This CDR3 region has 19 residues. Germline trimming cut 4 bases from V and 0 bases from J; bases unmatched to any gene: 15. The CDR3 loop is CASSTKGQDRINSNQPQHF. The CDR3 DNA follows: TGTGCCAGTAGTACCAAAGGACAGGATCGAATTAATAGCAATCAGCCCCAGCATTTT.

This clone came up a few times. V gene TRBV6-5 combines with J gene TRBJ2-2; TRBD1 agrees at 11 bases. The CDR3 sequence is 14 residues long. Germline CDR1 MNHEY, CDR2 SVGAGI. J gave up 6 bases and V 8 bases, and 5 bases lay outside the gene matches. The CDR3 loop is CASGTGGGAGELFF. CDR3 in DNA: TGTGCCAGCGGGACAGGGGGGGGCGCCGGGGAGCTGTTTTTT.

This clone was recorded once. The rearrangement links TRBV7-2 to TRBJ1-2; 8 positions agree with TRBD1. The CDR3 contains 18 residues. Germline CDR1 is SGHTA and CDR2 is FQGNSA. With V trimmed by 1 base and J by 4 bases, 14 bases remained unmatched. CDR3 nucleotides: TGTGCCAGCAGCTTAGTGAGCCGGGGACAGGCGGGAATCTATGGCTACACCTTC. Its protein is CASSLVSRGQAGIYGYTF.

V gene TRBV9 combines with J gene TRBJ1-2, with TRBD1 identical over 10 bases. Per germline, CDR1 SGDLS and CDR2 YYNGEE. V trimming: 4 bases; J trimming: 6 bases; junction bases outside the gene matches: 9. The length of the CDR3 is 15 residues. The chain's CDR3 is CASSSRQGASDGYTF. The DNA of the CDR3 is TGTGCCAGCAGCTCACGACAGGGGGCCAGTGATGGCTACACCTTC.

The chain carries TRBV27 and TRBJ1-1; TRBD1 matches 10 bases. V dropped 2 bases and J dropped 9; count of bases not matched to a gene: 12. Germline V CDR1 and CDR2: MNHEY, SMNVEV (reference sequence). The CDR3 spans 16 residues. CDR3 DNA sequence: TGTGCCAGCAGTTTAAGCCCCCTACGACAGGGGGCCCAAGCTTTCTTT. Translated: CASSLSPLRQGAQAFF.

V and J are TRBV5-1 and TRBJ1-1; D is ambiguous. Germline V gives CDR1 SGHRS, CDR2 YFSETQ. V was shortened by 3 bases and J by 1 base, with 7 bases between the two germline ends. This CDR3 region has 13 residues. The CDR3 region is CASSSQKNTEAFF. CDR3 bases: TGCGCCAGCAGCTCCCAGAAGAACACTGAAGCTTTCTTT.

The chain couples TRBV19 to TRBJ1-2; a possible D gene is TRBD1 (6 bases). Per germline, CDR1 LNHDA and CDR2 SQIVND (reference sequence). The V gene lost 4 bases and the J gene lost 7 bases, with 25 bases spanning the gap. There are 17 residues in the CDR3. The CDR3 DNA sequence: TGTGCCAGTAGTACCGCACAGGGAATTCTGGGAATAATTGGCTACACCTTC. Translation: CASSTAQGILGIIGYTF. Full variable domain (outside the CDR3, taken from reference TRBV19 and TRBJ1-2): DGGITQSPKYLFRKEGQNVTLSCEQNLNHDAMYWYRQDPGQGLRLIYYSQIVNDFQKGDIAEGYSVSREKKESFPLTVTSAQKNPTAFYLCASSTAQGILGIIGYTFGSGTRLTVV.

V gene TRBV18 combines with J gene TRBJ1-2; 8 bases match TRBD1. V trimming: 3 bases; J trimming: 3 bases; junction bases outside the gene matches: 6. The CDR3 contains 15 residues. CDR1 is KGHSH, CDR2 LQKENI, per germline. The CDR3 DNA is TGTGCCAGCTCACCGGGACAGGCTAGGGACTATGGCTACACCTTC. Amino acids: CASSPGQARDYGYTF.

The gene calls are TRBV12-1 and TRBJ1-5; the table's D gene call, TRBD1, was not cross checked with the DNA. TRBV12-1 is classified as a pseudogene. CDR3 length equals 16 residues. The CDR3 spells CASSTAGTGDSQPQHF. CDR3 nucleotide sequence: TGTGCCAGCAGCACCGCCGGGACAGGGGACTCTCAGCCCCAGCATTTT.

The V call is TRBV5-1, the J call TRBJ2-3; D is uncertain. Looked up from germline, CDR1 is SGHRS and CDR2 is YFSETQ. Deletions cut 5 bases from V and 3 bases from J, with 22 bases between. The CDR3 is 17 amino acids. CDR3 DNA sequence: TGCGCCAGCAGTGGTCAGACCTTGGTAACCGGGACAGATACGCAGTATTTT. This codes for CASSGQTLVTGTDTQYF.

This chain connects TRBV30 to TRBJ1-4, with 8 bases matching TRBD1. V was clipped by 0 bases and J by 8 bases; unmatched bases: 2. CDR3 length: 13 residues. Germline V lookup: CDR1 GTSNPN, CDR2 SVGIG (reference sequence). The CDR3 DNA is TGTGCCTGGAGTGTTGGGGACAGGGAAAAACTGTTTTTT. Its translation: CAWSVGDREKLFF.

The chain employs TRBV27 and TRBJ2-1; the match to TRBD1 covers 9 bases. This CDR3 has 17 amino acids. Germline V gives CDR1 MNHEY, CDR2 SMNVEV (reference sequence). Trimming cost V 2 bases and J 4 bases; bases outside gene matches: 9. The CDR3 nucleotides are TGTGCCAGCAGTTTAGGGGGACAGGGCAGTGGGTACAATGAGCAGTTCTTC. It codes for CASSLGGQGSGYNEQFF.

The chain is built from TRBV7-2 and TRBJ1-2; 7 bases are shared with TRBD1. The CDR3 runs 15 residues. J was trimmed by 3 bases and V by 4 bases; bases with no gene match: 8. Germline V CDR1 and CDR2: SGHTA, FQGNSA. The DNA for the CDR3 is TGTGCCAGCAGCTCGGGTCGGGACAGCTACTATGGCTACACCTTC. Translating gives CASSSGRDSYYGYTF.